This T cell receptor beta chain was observed in a study of blood T cell repertoires in COVID-19 (dated by TCRdb to about 2020). Notes on the research overall: Samples from collaborators originated in the United States, Italy and Spain and spanned both the acute and convalescent phases of COVID-19. Nearly every sample came with metadata listing a de-identified subject ID, COVID-19 status, age in years and sex. Where available, HLA class I and class II types were taken from metadata supplied by the sample provider and were not determined by assay-based typing. The repertoires were released in a freely available public database intended as a resource for research on the immune response to SARS-CoV-2. Subjects who had been exposed to COVID-19, were actively infected with it, or had recovered from it provided the deeply sampled blood TCRbeta repertoires that made up the dataset. The material from the prospective study consisted of cDNA or gDNA derived from T cells, B-cell-depleted T cells, or PBMCs. The samples were drawn from two sources: the first 160 participants of the ongoing ImmuneRACE study, and fewer than 1,500 subjects contributed by 6 global collaborators.

Study-wide conclusions, independent of this receptor: The amount of clinical and demographic metadata varied by source and participant and was provided uncurated.

In Seattle, one collaborating source enrolled patients while the infection was active and tracked those patients longitudinally over the course of disease. The collaborating institutions used their own protocols to collect whole blood in K2EDTA tubes. For TCRbeta analysis, collaborators shipped samples as frozen whole blood, isolated PBMCs, or DNA extracted from either of those sample types. TCRbeta CDR3 regions were amplified from genomic DNA by means of the immunoSEQ Assay, a bias-controlled multiplex PCR. The study's own analysis went as follows. The number of nucleated cells in each sample was estimated by amplification of reference gene primers within the assay. To quantify the absolute abundance of each unique TCRbeta CDR3 rearrangement, sequence reads were collapsed and filtered. Productive Simpson clonality was computed per sample as the square root of Simpson's diversity index over productive rearrangements. The immuneACCESS repertoire file appears here via TCRdb, limited to in-frame rearrangements. These files lack a portion of the clones; in checked studies, under half of the deficit traces to unresolved V genes, and the cause of the others is not known. The V and J calls and the clone size are those of that table, but D and trimming were determined from the DNA. The sample data list some 240,000 clones, and around 90% of these were observed just once. Approximately 2.3% of the sample comes from the top ten.

The CDR3 goes from the cysteine to the phenylalanine over 15 residues. Of all the DNA, just the CDR3 is kept, 45 bases in frame from base 1. Compared with germline, V lacks 5 bases and J lacks 7 bases; bases without a gene match: 11. Taken from the germline V gene, the CDR1 and CDR2 loops are SGHTA and FQGNSA. About this clone itself: The antigen this receptor binds is unknown. No quality values exist for individual bases; no much larger clone is one base distant.

This sequence originates from a woman in her fifties or sixties with COVID-19, enrolled during active disease. Material: peripheral blood. Recombination joined TRBV7-2 with TRBJ2-1; 7 of the junction bases match TRBD2. The CDR3 in this case is CASSPPGRGFNEQFF. Read as DNA, the sequence is TGTGCCAGCAGCCCCCCCGGGCGGGGGTTTAATGAGCAGTTCTTC.